This T cell receptor beta chain was recorded in a study of chemoradiotherapy in HPV16-positive cancers (dated by TCRdb to between 2021 and 2022). About the study as a whole: Using functional T-cell assays on cells from two HPV16-positive patients, the researchers defined candidate HPV-specific T-cell clones and common TCR motifs. Whether T-cell immunity against the HPV oncoproteins E6 and E7 changes during chemoradiotherapy and whether survival is affected by this immunity were examined in the study. The candidate HPV-specific TCRs and motifs were subsequently tracked in TCR repertoires obtained from 90 or so patients with HPV-related cancers.

Remarks on this clone: Its recognized antigen is unknown. No per-base quality is available; no much larger clone lies one base away.

Here is what the overall study found, with its caveats: Expansion of candidate HPV-specific clones and E7-related TCR motifs was observed in the tumor microenvironment during treatment, whereas no such expansion was observed for non-HPV-specific T cells. The functional definition of HPV-specific T cells came from only a couple of HPV16-positive patients, and the survival association was reported for HPV16-positive patients. Among HPV16-positive patients, expansion of HPV-responsive T cells during chemoradiotherapy was associated with better recurrence-free survival.

Repertoires were sampled repeatedly over the course of chemoradiotherapy so that clonal expansion in the tumor microenvironment could be followed. The CDR3, cysteine through phenylalanine, is 14 amino acids long. This entry keeps only the CDR3 DNA: 42 bases, framed from base 1. CDR1 and CDR2, looked up from the germline V gene, are SQVTM and ANQGSEA. Trimming leaves V shorter by 3 bases and J shorter by 10 bases, with the junction holding 7 bases beyond the gene matches. Library prep was done by the immunoSEQ multiplex PCR assay. TCRdb took over this immuneACCESS table, retaining in-frame rearrangements with V and J assigned. Such tables are incomplete; in checked studies, under half of the missing clones stem from an unresolved V gene, and the remainder is unexplained. In this sample the table shows around 13,000 clones, approximately 89% of which occur a single time. The top ten constitute approximately 23% of the sample.

The chain is assembled from TRBV29-1 and TRBJ2-1, with 12 bases matching TRBD2. The sample consisted of blood, taken from a patient who underwent chemoradiotherapy. This receptor was identified in a human donor with HPV-associated anogenital cancer. The CDR3 here reads CSVDIGLAGGEQFF. The bases read TGCAGCGTTGATATCGGGCTAGCGGGAGGGGAGCAGTTCTTC.